This entry concerns a single T cell receptor (beta chain). The antigen is undetermined. At one of its ends the junction is not consistent with the germline gene, which may arise from a read error. These data originate in a study of vaccination and CD4 T cells after COVID-19. The V gene's germline CDR1 is DFQATT and CDR2 SNEGSKA (reference sequence). This CDR3 comprises 17 residues. Cultured CD4+ T cell DNA was sequenced using the Oncomine TCR Beta short-read assay. TCRdb ran MiXCR on the PCR reads and lists one entry per CDR3 protein. The sample contains 6,000 to 7,500 distinct CDR3 sequences, about 38% of which appear only once. This sample's treatment: approximately 9-day PBMC culture with coronavirus spike peptide pools or control peptides (ViraFEST assay). Before the COVID-19 pandemic (2011-2018), CD4+ T cells were obtained from the unexposed donor.

The TCR was taken from a human donor in good health. The sample taken for sequencing was CD4+ T cells from blood, cultured in vitro. The chain has TRBV20-1 and TRBJ2-7; D unresolved. In DNA, the CDR3 is TGCAGTGCTAGAGATCAACGGAGCCAGAGCGATTCCTGCGAGCAGTACTTC. As protein: CSARDQRSQSDSCEQYF.